What follows describes a single T cell receptor beta chain. Antigen unknown. Here immunoSEQ multiplex PCR was the method, and the copy in TCRdb shows in-frame clones only, minus some. The table includes 35,000 to 45,000 clones, around 78% detected once. The source of the sample is a study of vaccination effects on CD4 cells after COVID-19. Study-wide background: Either the mRNA-1273 or the BNT162b2 vaccine was given to participants as two doses.

Antigen-specific CD4+ T cells expanded by the ViraFEST assay with viral peptide pools were then sequenced. Following 10 days of culture, CD4+ T cells were isolated. The healthy vaccine recipients, who had no prior SARS-CoV-2 infection, showed negative nucleocapsid antibodies. Approximately 2.1 million PBMC were placed in each well, which was supplemented with approximately 9.7 IU/ml IL-2 and approximately 10 ug/ml peptides. The authors replaced half the medium with IL-2 medium on days 3 and 7. The CDR3 is 13 residues long. CDR1 is SGHRS, CDR2 YFSETQ, per germline. The V end lost 5 bases, the J end lost 3 bases, and 11 bases lay between the germline ends.

The chain combines TRBV5-1 with TRBJ2-5; the D gene is possibly TRBD1 (6 bases). This TCR derives from a human donor who received a COVID-19 vaccine. The starting material was CD4+ T cells from PBMCs cultured with SARS-CoV-2 spike peptides, obtained before COVID-19 vaccination. CDR3 loop: CASRGAGEETQYF. In nucleotides, the CDR3 is TGCGCCAGCAGGGGGGCCGGGGAAGAGACCCAGTACTTC. The full variable domain, its missing parts supplied by reference TRBV5-1 and TRBJ2-5, is KAGVTQTPRYLIKTRGQQVTLSCSPISGHRSVSWYQQTPGQGLQFLFEYFSETQRNKGNFPGRFSGRQFSNSRSEMNVSTLELGDSALYLCASRGAGEETQYFGPGTRLLVL.